Following are 18 T cell receptor beta chains from one sample sequenced in a study of blood T cell repertoires in COVID-19 (dated by TCRdb to about 2020). Library preparation used the immunoSEQ multiplex PCR assay. The clones in this table, taken by TCRdb from immuneACCESS, are in-frame only. Not every clone is retained; where verified, under half of the shortfall comes from an unresolved V gene, and the cause of the rest is unknown. The sample yields 310,000 or so clones; roughly 86% were counted once. 1% to 1.5% of the sample rests with the top ten. The sequenced material came from peripheral blood. The receptors come from a man in his 70s with acute or convalescent COVID-19.

V usage is TRBV20-1 and J usage is TRBJ1-4; TRBD1 is a possible D gene (5 bases). Trimming shortened V by 3 bases and J by 6 bases, and 17 bases separated the two germline ends. The CDR3 runs to 15 residues. The germline CDR1 and CDR2 sequences are DFQATT and SNEGSKA (reference sequence). The chain's CDR3 is CSASGGTTADEKLFF. CDR3 DNA sequence: TGCAGTGCTAGTGGCGGGACCACCGCGGATGAAAAACTGTTTTTT.

V gene TRBV30 combines with J gene TRBJ1-3; no clear D. CDR1 GTSNPN and CDR2 SVGIG come from the germline V gene (reference sequence). This CDR3 spans 14 amino acids. Trimming took 3 bases from V and 3 from J, leaving 12 bases between them. CDR3 residues: CAWRGEIYGNTIYF. Here the CDR3 DNA reads TGTGCCTGGAGGGGAGAAATTTATGGAAACACCATATATTTT.

V gene TRBV20-1 combines with J gene TRBJ2-2; 8 nucleotides line up with TRBD1. V was clipped by 3 bases and J by 7 bases; unmatched bases: 13. Germline CDR1 is DFQATT and CDR2 is SNEGSKA (reference sequence). This CDR3 is 16 amino acids long. CDR3 coding DNA: TGCAGTGCTAGTTTCGCGGCAGGGGGCGCGGACGGGGAGCTGTTTTTT. As protein: CSASFAAGGADGELFF.

The chain is built from TRBV12-3 or TRBV12-4 and TRBJ2-2, with 7 nucleotides matching TRBD2. The CDR3 has 13 residues. J was trimmed by 6 bases and V by 6 bases; bases with no gene match: 4. CDR3 sequence: CASRTGGAGELFF. The CDR3, as DNA: TGTGCCAGCAGGACTGGGGGGGCCGGGGAGCTGTTTTTT.

The chain recombines TRBV28 with TRBJ1-2, with 8 positions matching TRBD1. Germline loops: CDR1 MDHEN, CDR2 SYDVKM. J gave up 8 bases and V 5 bases, and 7 bases lay outside the gene matches. The CDR3 spans 13 residues. The CDR3 reads CASSRLDRGGYTF. In DNA form, the CDR3 reads TGTGCCAGCAGTCGCCTTGACAGGGGCGGCTACACCTTC.

The chain joins TRBV28 to TRBJ2-7; 7 bases fit TRBD1. V gave up 5 bases and J gave up 4 bases; unmatched junction bases: 8. Germline V gene sequence: CDR1 MDHEN, CDR2 SYDVKM. The CDR3 runs to 14 residues. CDR3 sequence (DNA): TGTGCCAGCAGTCGACAGGGAGTGTTTTACGAGCAGTACTTC. Its translation is CASSRQGVFYEQYF. Drawing the rest from reference TRBV28 and TRBJ2-7, the complete variable domain is DVKVTQSSRYLVKRTGEKVFLECVQDMDHENMFWYRQDPGLGLRLIYFSYDVKMKEKGDIPEGYSVSREKKERFSLILESASTNQTSMYLCASSRQGVFYEQYFGPGTRLTVT.

This clone was found a few times. The rearrangement joins TRBV9 to TRBJ1-3, with D possibly TRBD1 on 6 matching bases. The CDR3 has 15 amino acids. The germline V and J ends were trimmed by 1 base and 4 bases, with 12 bases remaining between them. Germline-derived CDR1 and CDR2 are SGDLS and YYNGEE. The CDR3 region is CASSVTPTGGNTIYF. The CDR3 DNA sequence: TGTGCCAGCAGCGTAACCCCTACAGGGGGAAACACCATATATTTT.

This chain connects TRBV5-4 to TRBJ1-2; TRBD1 aligns across 11 bases. The trim removed 4 bases at V and 3 bases at J, leaving 5 bases unmatched. This CDR3 has 15 residues. CDR1 is SGHNT, CDR2 YYREEE, per germline (reference sequence). The chain's CDR3 is CASSPGQGAYYGYTF. In DNA, the CDR3 is TGTGCCAGCAGCCCAGGACAGGGGGCGTACTATGGCTACACCTTC. The variable domain in full, with the rest retrieved from reference TRBV5-4 and TRBJ1-2, is ETGVTQSPTHLIKTRGQQVTLRCSSQSGHNTVSWYQQALGQGPQFIFQYYREEENGRGNFPPRFSGLQFPNYSSELNVNALELDDSALYLCASSPGQGAYYGYTFGSGTRLTVV.

The DNA for the CDR3 is TGCGCCAGCAGCCAAGATCTTGGAGTTTTGCGGAGGTCTACTAATAATGAAAAACTGTTTTTT. Its translation is CASSQDLGVLRRSTNNEKLFF. The J gene is TRBJ1-4, the V gene TRBV4-3; D is undetermined. V lost 0 bases to trimming and J lost 4 bases, with 27 bases between them. Germline V gene sequence: CDR1 LGHNA, CDR2 YSLEER. The CDR3 extends over 21 amino acids.

The rearrangement links TRBV29-1 to TRBJ1-5; the match to TRBD1 covers 8 bases. V shed 6 bases, J shed 5 bases, and the junction held 6 bases outside the gene matches. The germline gives CDR1 SQVTM, CDR2 ANQGSEA. The CDR3 spans 13 residues. The CDR3 here is CSVRQGADQPQHF. In DNA form, the CDR3 reads TGCAGCGTCAGGCAGGGGGCAGATCAGCCCCAGCATTTT. Looking up the rest from reference TRBV29-1 and TRBJ1-5 gives the full variable domain: SAVISQKPSRDICQRGTSLTIQCQVDSQVTMMFWYRQQPGQSLTLIATANQGSEATYESGFVIDKFPISRPNLTFSTLTVSNMSPEDSSIYLCSVRQGADQPQHFGDGTRLSIL.

V and J are TRBV9 and TRBJ2-3, with TRBD2 matching over 10 bases. This CDR3 is built from 17 residues. The trim removed 0 bases at V and 2 bases at J, leaving 6 bases unmatched. The germline V gene encodes CDR1 SGDLS and CDR2 YYNGEE. CDR3 in DNA: TGTGCCAGCAGCGTAGGACGGACTAGCGGATCCACAGATACGCAGTATTTT. Amino acids: CASSVGRTSGSTDTQYF.

The rearrangement uses TRBV30 and TRBJ1-2; possible D gene TRBD1, 5 bases. CDR1 GTSNPN and CDR2 SVGIG come from the germline V gene (reference sequence). Trimming stripped 5 bases from V and 8 bases from J, with 12 bases between. The CDR3 spans 11 residues. The CDR3 sequence: CAWSGAYGYTF. In DNA, the CDR3 is TGTGCCTGGTCTGGGGCATACGGCTACACCTTC.

The chain carries TRBV6-2 or TRBV6-3 and TRBJ1-5, with unresolved D. Germline V CDR1 and CDR2: MNHEY, SVGEGT. V lost 6 bases to trimming and J lost 5 bases, with 14 bases between them. The CDR3 has 14 residues. The chain's CDR3 is CASSQSLGDQPQHF. CDR3 sequence (DNA): TGTGCCAGCAGCCAAAGCCTGGGCGATCAGCCCCAGCATTTT.

The chain has TRBV27 and TRBJ1-3; a possible D gene is TRBD1 (5 bases). Between the trimmed V and J ends, which lost 6 bases and 0 bases, there was a span of 9 bases. Per the germline V gene, CDR1 is MNHEY and CDR2 is SMNVEV (reference sequence). CDR3 length: 14 amino acids. Here the CDR3 DNA reads TGTGCCAGCAGCACAGGATTCTCTGGAAACACCATATATTTT. Protein sequence: CASSTGFSGNTIYF.

The rearrangement links TRBV5-1 to TRBJ2-1; 9 bases are a match to TRBD2. The CDR3 contains 15 residues. Germline trimming cut 0 bases from V and 7 bases from J; bases unmatched to any gene: 5. Germline CDR1 reads SGHRS; CDR2 reads YFSETQ. The CDR3 DNA follows: TGCGCCAGCAGCTTGGCGGCGGGAGGGCCGAATGAGCAGTTCTTC. Amino acid sequence: CASSLAAGGPNEQFF.

The chain has TRBV5-1 and TRBJ2-1; TRBD2 aligns across 9 bases. The CDR3 extends over 17 amino acids. V trimming: 5 bases; J trimming: 3 bases; junction bases outside the gene matches: 12. Looked up from germline, CDR1 is SGHRS and CDR2 is YFSETQ. CDR3 in amino acids: CASSPIPSGTRYNEQFF. DNA for the CDR3: TGCGCCAGCAGTCCGATCCCTAGCGGGACTCGCTACAATGAGCAGTTCTTC.

This sequence joins TRBV29-1 and TRBJ1-5; 8 nucleotides match TRBD1. V dropped 2 bases and J dropped 9; count of bases not matched to a gene: 18. The CDR3 has 17 residues. CDR1 and CDR2 from the germline V gene are SQVTM and ANQGSEA. The CDR3 nucleotides are TGCAGCGTTGAAAAATCGGTCGGGACAGGCGATTCGCGGCCCCAGCATTTT. Its translation: CSVEKSVGTGDSRPQHF.

This chain joins TRBV6-5 and TRBJ2-7, with 9 bases matching TRBD1. The CDR3 has 14 amino acids. The ends lost 6 bases at V and 2 bases at J; junction bases unmatched: 5. CDR1 and CDR2 (germline): MNHEY, SVGAGI. In DNA form, the CDR3 reads TGTGCCAGCAGGTGGACAGGGGATACCTACGAGCAGTACTTC. This codes for CASRWTGDTYEQYF.